The T cell receptor (beta chain) described here comes from a study of control samples from healthy donors and cancer patients. Clones were read by immunoSEQ multiplex PCR, and TCRdb kept only the in-frame ones, dropping some. The table records about 130,000 clones, 85% to 95% of them present only once. Specimen: PBMCs. This sequence originates from a man aged 55 to 70 with colorectal cancer.

Written as DNA, the CDR3 is TGTGCCAGCAGCCAAGGGGGACGTTTCACTGCTTTCTTT. This gives the protein CASSQGGRFTAFF. This rearrangement joins TRBV3-1 (or the pseudogene TRBV3-2) to TRBJ1-1; perhaps TRBD1 as D (5 bases). CDR3 length: 13 amino acids. V lost 1 base and J 11 bases, leaving 14 bases between the germline ends. Germline values: CDR1 LGHDT, CDR2 YNNKEL (reference sequence).